This T cell receptor (beta chain) comes out of a study of blood T cells in healthy people across ages. Study-level information: Template switching captured about one barcoded beta molecule per two T cells.

The individuals who served as donors were healthy Caucasians living in Russia, aged about 6 to 100. Together with a sample-barcoded 5' primer, a J-beta primer mix was included in a second PCR lasting roughly 6 to 12 cycles. Each cDNA molecule was tagged by a template-switch adaptor with 12 random nucleotides. Every sample gave at least 2.5 million paired-end reads containing CDR3. MiXCR, applied by TCRdb to the 5' RACE reads, yields one record per CDR3 protein. The data contain about 1.1 million distinct CDR3 sequences, roughly two fifths of them singletons. This CDR3 has 17 residues. V dropped 9 bases and J dropped 0 bases, with 18 bases sitting between them.

The source material was blood. The receptor was isolated from a man in his late teens or twenties in good health. V gene TRBV12-3 or TRBV12-4 combines with J gene TRBJ2-6; the D call may be TRBD1 or TRBD2 (5 bases each). Here the CDR3 reads CARRALGDLSGANVLTF. The CDR3 coding sequence is TGTGCCAGAAGGGCCCTTGGGGACCTCTCTGGGGCCAACGTCCTGACTTTC.